This record concerns one T cell receptor (beta chain) sequence. Its cognate antigen is unknown. Patients showing uncontrolled infection, other autoimmune disease, pregnancy or lactation were ineligible. The diagnoses drew upon clinical symptoms, serum thyroxine and TRAb, thyroid ultrasound and orbital computed tomography. The data belong to a study of T cells in Graves' hyperthyroidism and ophthalmopathy. CDR1 is MRHNA and CDR2 is SNTAGT in the germline V gene. V shed 2 bases and J 6 bases; nucleotides not matched to a gene: 6. The CDR3 is 15 amino acids. Regions amplified from RNA transcripts were the TCR beta CDR3 regions. Primed by the HTBI set, a first-round RT-PCR was run on the TCR CDR3. TCRdb re-derived calls from the multiplex PCR reads in MiXCR, one entry per CDR3 protein. The data contain 600,000 to 650,000 distinct CDR3 sequences, about a fifth of them singletons. Study-level points and caveats: Before onset, ophthalmopathy was predicted by the model a median approximately 6.5 months earlier. Also found in blood were most expanded thyroid clonotypes above 0.001.

V and J are TRBV6-4 and TRBJ1-1; 10 bases line up with TRBD1. Input material: blood. The TCR was taken from a man in his thirties or forties with Graves' ophthalmopathy. The CDR3 here is CASSDPTGGIAEAFF. The CDR3 coding sequence is TGTGCCAGCAGTGACCCGACAGGGGGCATTGCTGAAGCTTTCTTT.